The 7 T cell receptor beta chains listed next were all sequenced from one sample in a study of regulatory T cells in long-lasting Graves disease. The time point was: newly diagnosed GD, antithyroid drugs for less than 3 months. From PBMCs, RNA was extracted and then used to make the TCR library. Relying on iRepertoire HTBI primers and Arm-PCR of CDR3 regions, the team built TCR beta libraries. MiXCR, run by TCRdb on the multiplex PCR reads, gives a single entry per CDR3 protein. The data show around 500,000 distinct CDR3 sequences, roughly 16% seen once. These data also featured in a second study, about T cells in Graves' hyperthyroidism and ophthalmopathy.

Sequenced material: peripheral blood mononuclear cells (PBMCs), taken at new diagnosis, from a patient treated with antithyroid drugs. Receptors were obtained from a woman aged 40 to 65 with Graves disease.

This clonotype was observed many times. The rearrangement uses TRBV12-3 or TRBV12-4 and TRBJ1-6; 9 bases are a match to TRBD1. CDR3 length: 14 residues. After removal of 6 bases from V and 5 bases from J, the junction contained 2 bases not matched to a gene. CDR3 sequence reads: CASRGDRDNSPLHF. The CDR3 region has the DNA TGTGCCAGCAGGGGGGACAGGGATAATTCACCCCTCCACTTT.

The chain has TRBV18 and TRBJ1-6; possible D gene TRBD1, 5 bases. Trimming took 1 base from V and 8 from J, leaving 12 bases between them. This CDR3 has 15 amino acids. The V gene's germline CDR1 is KGHSH and CDR2 LQKENI. The CDR3 reads CASSPRNQGDSPLHF. In DNA, the CDR3 is TGTGCCAGCTCACCACGGAACCAGGGAGATTCACCCCTCCACTTT.

This clonotype was picked up many times. The genes are TRBV3-1 and TRBJ2-1; D is possibly TRBD2 (6 bases). V gave up 3 bases and J gave up 7 bases, with 10 bases separating them. CDR3 length equals 13 residues. Germline V CDR1 and CDR2: LGHDT, YNNKEL (reference sequence). CDR3 DNA sequence: TGTGCCAGCAGCCAGGTGACTAGGAATGAGCAGTTCTTC. Its protein product is CASSQVTRNEQFF.

This clonotype was recorded many times. This chain joins TRBV5-1 and TRBJ2-1; unclear D gene. Germline CDR1 reads SGHRS; CDR2 reads YFSETQ. There are 16 residues in the CDR3. The V and J ends lost 4 bases and 0 bases respectively, with 14 bases between them. The CDR3 loop reads CASSPLYRSSYNEQFF. The CDR3 DNA reads as TGCGCCAGCAGCCCGCTTTACCGGTCCTCCTACAATGAGCAGTTCTTC.

In its sample, this clonotype was seen many times. J is TRBJ2-7 and V is TRBV27, with D unclear. The CDR3 consists of 15 residues. Germline CDR1 MNHEY, CDR2 SMNVEV (reference sequence). V lost 6 bases to trimming and J lost 1 base, with 16 bases between them. The CDR3 DNA sequence: TGTGCCAGCAGCCTCAACCCAGCCGGATCCTACGAGCAGTACTTC. Protein: CASSLNPAGSYEQYF.

This clonotype was detected only a few times. The rearrangement links TRBV19 to TRBJ2-1; 12 bases are shared with TRBD2. The CDR3 sequence is 16 residues long. Per the germline V gene, CDR1 is LNHDA and CDR2 is SQIVND (reference sequence). Trimming cost V 7 bases and J 4 bases; bases outside gene matches: 8. CDR3 nucleotides: TGTGCCAGTAAACGGGGACTAGCGGGTTTATACAATGAGCAGTTCTTC. This encodes CASKRGLAGLYNEQFF.

This clonotype has more than one count but fewer than ten. V and J are TRBV4-1 and TRBJ2-7, with a tentative D call TRBD2 (6 bases). Trimming pared 3 bases from V and 5 bases from J, leaving 17 bases between. The CDR3 loop spans 15 amino acids. Germline V gene sequence: CDR1 MGHRA, CDR2 YSYEKL. CDR3 protein: CASSQGTPFGDEQYF. The CDR3, as DNA: TGCGCCAGCAGCCAGGGGACTCCGTTTGGGGACGAGCAGTACTTC.